These 16 T cell receptor beta chains were all obtained from the same sample, sequenced in a study of beta chain features in type 1 diabetes. Whole-study findings and limits: Patients with Type 1 diabetes showed moderately but significantly shorter TCRB CDR3s in all four CD4+ subsets.

No antigens are known for them. The study reverse transcribed the entire isolated RNA, so it sequenced expressed TCRB transcripts. Assay used: immunoSEQ multiplex PCR; TCRdb lists only in-frame clones, some missing. The sample has 150,000 to 180,000 clones; about 9.3% are singletons. The specimen was central memory CD4+ T cells from blood. These TCRs come from a man aged 25 to 40 with type 1 diabetes.

This chain links TRBV27 with TRBJ2-5; 8 bases map to TRBD1. The CDR3 loop spans 13 amino acids. Germline-derived CDR1 and CDR2 are MNHEY and SMNVEV (reference sequence). With 4 bases clipped from V and 5 bases from J, the junction kept 3 bases outside the gene matches. Written as DNA, the CDR3 is TGTGCCAGCAGTTGGACAGGGTCTGAGACCCAGTACTTC. Encoded protein: CASSWTGSETQYF.

This clone occurred a few times. At the DNA level, this CDR3 is encoded by other sequences in the same sample as well. The chain uses TRBV7-3 and TRBJ2-1, with 7 nucleotides matching TRBD2. The germline gives CDR1 SGHTA, CDR2 FQGTGA. The CDR3 has 13 residues. The V gene end was trimmed by 6 bases and the J gene end by 5 bases; junction bases not matched to a gene: 4. The CDR3 spells CASSRTSDNEQFF. CDR3 coding DNA: TGTGCCAGCAGTCGAACTAGCGACAATGAGCAGTTCTTC.

The rearrangement uses TRBV7-9 and TRBJ2-7; the D gene is possibly TRBD2 (5 bases). The CDR3 loop spans 12 amino acids. Looked up from germline, CDR1 is SEHNR and CDR2 is FQNEAQ (reference sequence). Deletions cut 11 bases from V and 0 bases from J, with 11 bases between. The CDR3 sequence is CAVGSLSYEQYF. CDR3 sequence (DNA): TGTGCCGTGGGGAGCCTCTCCTACGAGCAGTACTTC.

DNA for the CDR3: TGTGCCATCAGTGAGTTCAAAGAGACCCAGTACTTC. Its translation is CAISEFKETQYF. This sequence joins TRBV10-3 and TRBJ2-5; no clear D. The CDR3 runs 12 residues. CDR1 ENHRY and CDR2 SYGVKD come from the germline V gene. The V end was cut by 1 base, the J end by 3 bases, with 3 bases between.

J is TRBJ1-2 and V is TRBV6-6, with 9 positions matching TRBD1. The CDR3 loop spans 15 amino acids. The ends lost 7 bases at V and 8 bases at J; junction bases unmatched: 14. Per germline, CDR1 MNHNY and CDR2 SVGAGI (reference sequence). In DNA, the CDR3 is TGTGCCAGCAATCCGGGACAGGGAGCTTTTTCCGGCTACACCTTC. Protein product: CASNPGQGAFSGYTF.

This clone was observed a handful of times. The J gene is TRBJ2-1, the V gene TRBV4-2; 9 bases line up with TRBD2. Per the germline V gene, CDR1 is LGHNA and CDR2 is YNFKEQ. Germline trimming cut 4 bases from V and 8 bases from J; bases unmatched to any gene: 12. This CDR3 contains 16 residues. The CDR3 protein is CASSLGSGTSLYEQFF. The CDR3 nucleotides are TGTGCCAGCAGCCTCGGATCCGGGACTAGCCTTTATGAGCAGTTCTTC.

This clone has only a few counts. The chain has TRBV30 and TRBJ2-7, with 14 bases identical to TRBD2. This CDR3 is built from 14 residues. The V and J ends lost 8 bases and 5 bases, in that order; junction bases with no gene match: 8. In germline, CDR1 is GTSNPN, CDR2 SVGIG (reference sequence). CDR3 nucleotide sequence: TGTGCCAGTCAGGGGACTAGCGGGAGTAACGAGCAGTACTTC. This codes for CASQGTSGSNEQYF.

This clone occurred a few times. The V call is TRBV23-1, the J call TRBJ2-1, with 8 bases matching TRBD1. TRBV23-1 carries the ORF label, with uncertain function. The CDR3 is 14 amino acids. Trimming cost V 7 bases and J 3 bases; bases outside gene matches: 5. The chain's CDR3 is CASTGGTGYNEQFF. For the CDR3, the DNA is TGCGCCAGCACGGGCGGGACAGGCTACAATGAGCAGTTCTTC.

The chain employs TRBV7-2 and TRBJ2-3; D is unclear. V was cut by 5 bases and J by 6 bases, with 12 bases left in between. CDR3 length equals 13 residues. The germline CDR1 and CDR2 sequences are SGHTA and FQGNSA. The CDR3, as DNA: TGTGCCAGCAGCGCCCGAGCGACCGATACGCAGTATTTT. It translates to CASSARATDTQYF.

The chain links TRBV6-5 to TRBJ2-7; no definite D call. Germline V CDR1 and CDR2: MNHEY, SVGAGI. V lost 4 bases and J 4 bases, leaving 17 bases between the germline ends. This CDR3 comprises 15 residues. The CDR3 sequence is CASSSTSFIVYEQYF. CDR3 DNA sequence: TGTGCCAGCAGTTCTACTTCGTTTATCGTATACGAGCAGTACTTC.

CDR3: CASSPLIGSEADTQYF. The CDR3 bases are TGTGCCAGCTCTCCCCTGATCGGGTCCGAAGCAGATACGCAGTATTTT. The V gene is TRBV18, the J gene TRBJ2-3; D call uncertain. CDR3 length equals 16 residues. CDR1 and CDR2 from the germline V gene are KGHSH and LQKENI. V lost 6 bases and J lost 4, with 20 bases in between.

A few counts support this clone. The V call is TRBV27, the J call TRBJ2-4, with D possibly matching TRBD2 (6 bases). Trimming took off 6 bases at V and 0 bases at J, with 18 bases between the two ends. Per germline, CDR1 MNHEY and CDR2 SMNVEV (reference sequence). This CDR3 is 17 amino acids long. The CDR3 sequence is CASRPVNRGLAKNIQYF. The CDR3, as DNA: TGTGCCAGCAGGCCCGTGAACCGGGGACTAGCCAAAAACATTCAGTACTTC.

The chain recombines TRBV10-3 with TRBJ2-5, with 11 bases identical to TRBD2. There are 15 residues in the CDR3. From germline, CDR1 is ENHRY and CDR2 SYGVKD. V lost 10 bases, J lost 5 bases, and 12 bases stayed unmatched. CDR3 nucleotides: TGTGCCACCTTATTGGGACTAGCGGTAGGGGAGACCCAGTACTTC. Protein product: CATLLGLAVGETQYF.

This chain links TRBV7-2 with TRBJ2-1, with 9 bases fitting TRBD2. Germline assignment: CDR1 SGHTA and CDR2 FQGNSA. V was pared by 1 base and J by 0 bases, with 4 bases of the junction left unmatched. The CDR3 is 17 amino acids. The CDR3 sequence is CASSLVAGGSSYNEQFF. The CDR3 DNA reads TGTGCCAGCAGCTTAGTGGCGGGAGGGAGCTCCTACAATGAGCAGTTCTTC.

The chain joins TRBV2 to TRBJ2-6; tentative D call: TRBD2 (5 bases). Looked up from germline, CDR1 is SNHLY and CDR2 is FYNNEI. The CDR3 length is 15 residues. Trimming removed 6 bases at V and 1 base at J, with 10 bases between. In nucleotides, the CDR3 is TGTGCCAGCAGCGGGGTGTATTCTGGGGCCAACGTCCTGACTTTC. Encoded protein: CASSGVYSGANVLTF.

The chain combines TRBV7-3 with TRBJ1-1, with a weak D call TRBD1 (5 bases). CDR3 size: 14 residues. Germline CDR1 reads SGHTA; CDR2 reads FQGTGA. V was cut by 2 bases and J by 0 bases, with 7 bases left in between. The CDR3 loop is CASSLGAMNTEAFF. Here the CDR3 DNA reads TGTGCCAGCAGCTTAGGGGCGATGAACACTGAAGCTTTCTTT.